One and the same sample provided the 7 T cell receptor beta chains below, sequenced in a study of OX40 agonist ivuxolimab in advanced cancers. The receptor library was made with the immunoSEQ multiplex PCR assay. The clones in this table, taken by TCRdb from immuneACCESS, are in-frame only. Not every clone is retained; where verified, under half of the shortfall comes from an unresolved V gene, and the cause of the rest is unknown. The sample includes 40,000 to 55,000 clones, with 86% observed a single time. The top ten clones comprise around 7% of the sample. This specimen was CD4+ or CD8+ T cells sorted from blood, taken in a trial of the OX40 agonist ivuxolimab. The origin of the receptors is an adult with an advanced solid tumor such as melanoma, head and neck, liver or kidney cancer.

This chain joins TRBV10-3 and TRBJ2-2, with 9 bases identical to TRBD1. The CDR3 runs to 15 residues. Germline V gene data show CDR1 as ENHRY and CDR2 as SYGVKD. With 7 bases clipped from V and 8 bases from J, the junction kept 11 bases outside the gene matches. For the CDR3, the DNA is TGTGCCATCAACCCGACAGGGGGAAAGTCTGGGGAGCTGTTTTTT. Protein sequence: CAINPTGGKSGELFF.

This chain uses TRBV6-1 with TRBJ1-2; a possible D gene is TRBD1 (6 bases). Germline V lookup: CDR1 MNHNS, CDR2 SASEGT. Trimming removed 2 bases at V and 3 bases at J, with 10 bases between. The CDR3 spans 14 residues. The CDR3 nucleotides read TGTGCCAGCAGTGAAACGGCAGGGGACTATGGCTACACCTTC. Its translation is CASSETAGDYGYTF.

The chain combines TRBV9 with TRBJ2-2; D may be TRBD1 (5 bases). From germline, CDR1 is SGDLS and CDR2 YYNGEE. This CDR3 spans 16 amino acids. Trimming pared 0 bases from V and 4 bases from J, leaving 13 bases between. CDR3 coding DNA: TGTGCCAGCAGCGTAGTTCAGGGTCTTGGCACCGGGGAGCTGTTTTTT. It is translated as CASSVVQGLGTGELFF.

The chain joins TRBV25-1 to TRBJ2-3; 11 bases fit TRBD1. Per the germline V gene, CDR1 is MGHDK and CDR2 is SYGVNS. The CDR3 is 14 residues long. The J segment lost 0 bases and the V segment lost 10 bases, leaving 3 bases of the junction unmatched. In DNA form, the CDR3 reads TGTGCCACCCGGGACAGGGGGAGCACAGATACGCAGTATTTT. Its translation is CATRDRGSTDTQYF. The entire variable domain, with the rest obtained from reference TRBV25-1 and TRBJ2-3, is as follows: EADIYQTPRYLVIGTGKKITLECSQTMGHDKMYWYQQDPGMELHLIHYSYGVNSTEKGDLSSESTVSRIRTEHFPLTLESARPSHTSQYLCATRDRGSTDTQYFGPGTRLTVL.

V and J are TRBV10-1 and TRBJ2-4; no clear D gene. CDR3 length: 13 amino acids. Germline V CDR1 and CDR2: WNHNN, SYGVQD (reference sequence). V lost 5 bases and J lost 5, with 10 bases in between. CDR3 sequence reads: CASSLGSQNIQYF. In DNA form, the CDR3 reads TGCGCCAGCAGTTTAGGCAGCCAAAACATTCAGTACTTC.

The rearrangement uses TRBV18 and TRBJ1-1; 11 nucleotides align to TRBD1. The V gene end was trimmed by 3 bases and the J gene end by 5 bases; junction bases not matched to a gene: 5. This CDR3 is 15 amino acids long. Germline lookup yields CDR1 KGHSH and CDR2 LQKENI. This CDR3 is CASSPTGTGGTEAFF. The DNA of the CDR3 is TGTGCCAGCTCACCTACCGGGACAGGGGGAACTGAAGCTTTCTTT. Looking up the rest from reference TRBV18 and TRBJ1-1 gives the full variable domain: NAGVMQNPRHLVRRRGQEARLRCSPMKGHSHVYWYRQLPEEGLKFMVYLQKENIIDESGMPKERFSAEFPKEGPSILRIQQVVRGDSAAYFCASSPTGTGGTEAFFGQGTRLTVV.

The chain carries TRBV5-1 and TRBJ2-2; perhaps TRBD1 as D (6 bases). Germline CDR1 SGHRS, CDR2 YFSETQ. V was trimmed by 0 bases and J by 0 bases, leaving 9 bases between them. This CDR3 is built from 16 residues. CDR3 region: CASSLAGAPNTGELFF. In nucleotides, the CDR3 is TGCGCCAGCAGCTTGGCAGGGGCTCCGAACACCGGGGAGCTGTTTTTT.